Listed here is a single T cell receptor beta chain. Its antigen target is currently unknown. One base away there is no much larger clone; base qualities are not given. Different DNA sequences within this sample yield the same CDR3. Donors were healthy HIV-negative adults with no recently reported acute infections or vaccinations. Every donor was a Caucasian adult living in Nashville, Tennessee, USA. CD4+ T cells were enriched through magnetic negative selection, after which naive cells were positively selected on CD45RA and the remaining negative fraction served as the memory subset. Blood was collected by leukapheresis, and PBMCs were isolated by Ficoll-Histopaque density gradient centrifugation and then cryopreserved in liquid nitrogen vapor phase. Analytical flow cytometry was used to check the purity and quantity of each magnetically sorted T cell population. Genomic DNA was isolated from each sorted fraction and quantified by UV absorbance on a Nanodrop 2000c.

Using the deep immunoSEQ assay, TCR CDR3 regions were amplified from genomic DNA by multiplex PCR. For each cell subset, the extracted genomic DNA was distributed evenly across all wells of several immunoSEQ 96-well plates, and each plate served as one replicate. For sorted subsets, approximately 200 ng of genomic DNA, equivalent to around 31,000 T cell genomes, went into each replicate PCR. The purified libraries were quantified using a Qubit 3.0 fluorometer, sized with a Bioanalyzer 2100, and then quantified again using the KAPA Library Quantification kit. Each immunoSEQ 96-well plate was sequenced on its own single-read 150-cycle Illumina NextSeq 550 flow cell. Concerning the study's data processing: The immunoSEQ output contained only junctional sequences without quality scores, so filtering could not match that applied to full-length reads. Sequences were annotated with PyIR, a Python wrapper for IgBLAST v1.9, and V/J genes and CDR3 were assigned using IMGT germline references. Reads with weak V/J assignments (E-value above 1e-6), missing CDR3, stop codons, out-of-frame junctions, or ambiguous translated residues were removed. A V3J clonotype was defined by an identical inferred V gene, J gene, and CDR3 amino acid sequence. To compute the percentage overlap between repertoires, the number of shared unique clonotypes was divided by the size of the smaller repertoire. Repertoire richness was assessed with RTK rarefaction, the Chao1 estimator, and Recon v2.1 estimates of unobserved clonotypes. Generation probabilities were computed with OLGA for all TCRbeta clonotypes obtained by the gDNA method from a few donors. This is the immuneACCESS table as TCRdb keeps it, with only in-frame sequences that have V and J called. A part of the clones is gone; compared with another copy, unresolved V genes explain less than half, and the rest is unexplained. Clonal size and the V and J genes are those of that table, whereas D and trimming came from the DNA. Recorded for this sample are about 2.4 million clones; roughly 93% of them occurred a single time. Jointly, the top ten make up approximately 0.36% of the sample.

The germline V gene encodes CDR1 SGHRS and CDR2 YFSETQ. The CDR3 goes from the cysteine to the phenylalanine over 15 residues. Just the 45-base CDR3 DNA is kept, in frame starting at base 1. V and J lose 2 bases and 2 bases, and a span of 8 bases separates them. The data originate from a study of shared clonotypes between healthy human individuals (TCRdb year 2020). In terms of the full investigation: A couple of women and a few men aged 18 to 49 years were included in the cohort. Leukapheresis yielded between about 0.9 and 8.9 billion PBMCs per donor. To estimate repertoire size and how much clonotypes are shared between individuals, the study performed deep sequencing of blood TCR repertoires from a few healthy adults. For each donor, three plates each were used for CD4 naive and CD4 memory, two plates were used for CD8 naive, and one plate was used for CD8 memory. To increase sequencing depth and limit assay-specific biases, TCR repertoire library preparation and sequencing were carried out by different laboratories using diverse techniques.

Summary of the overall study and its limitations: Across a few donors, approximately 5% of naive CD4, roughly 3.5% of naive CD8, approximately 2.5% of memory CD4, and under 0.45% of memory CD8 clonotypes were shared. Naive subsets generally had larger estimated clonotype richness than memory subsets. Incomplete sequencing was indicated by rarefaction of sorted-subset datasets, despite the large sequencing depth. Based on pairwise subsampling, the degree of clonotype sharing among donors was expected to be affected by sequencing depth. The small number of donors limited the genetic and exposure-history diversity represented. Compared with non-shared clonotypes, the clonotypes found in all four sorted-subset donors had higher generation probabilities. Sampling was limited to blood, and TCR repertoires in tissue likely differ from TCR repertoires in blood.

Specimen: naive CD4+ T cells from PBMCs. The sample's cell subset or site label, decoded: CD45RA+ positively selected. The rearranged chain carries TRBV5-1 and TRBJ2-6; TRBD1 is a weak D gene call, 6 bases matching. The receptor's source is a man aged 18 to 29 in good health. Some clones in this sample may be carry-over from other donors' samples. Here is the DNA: TGCGCCAGCAGCTTAGGGGGAACTGGGGCCAACGTCCTGACTTTC. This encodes CASSLGGTGANVLTF.